Following are 27 T cell receptor beta chains from one sample sequenced in a study of cytomegalovirus exposure and HLA in healthy donors. The PCR made use of 60 Vbeta and 13 Jbeta primers. TCRdb's table, derived via immunoSEQ multiplex PCR, lists solely in-frame clones and lacks some. This repertoire shows around 150,000 clones, around four fifths found once; its top ten account for 9.7%. Sequencing used PBMCs. The receptors here all came from a man younger than 35 in good health and CMV-seropositive.

The gene calls are TRBV11-2 and TRBJ1-4, with no clear D. There are 15 residues in the CDR3. V was pared by 0 bases and J by 3 bases, with 8 bases between. Germline CDR1 SGHAT, CDR2 FQNNGV. The CDR3 region has the DNA TGTGCCAGCAGCTTAGATGCAGTGTCTAATGAAAAACTGTTTTTT. The encoded protein is CASSLDAVSNEKLFF.

This chain links TRBV5-4 with TRBJ2-3, with D perhaps TRBD2 (6 bases). The CDR3 has 14 residues. V lost 4 bases and J lost 6, with 15 bases in between. The germline V gene has CDR1 SGHNT and CDR2 YYREEE (reference sequence). The CDR3 nucleotides are TGTGCCAGCAGCCCGCCCCGTGCGGGGGATACGCAGTATTTT. Residues: CASSPPRAGDTQYF.

This clone was counted only a few times. The V gene is TRBV9, the J gene TRBJ1-2, with 7 nucleotides matching TRBD1. CDR3 length equals 14 residues. Germline loops: CDR1 SGDLS, CDR2 YYNGEE. V dropped 3 bases and J dropped 6; count of bases not matched to a gene: 8. This CDR3 is CASSGSQGVNGYTF. The CDR3 coding sequence is TGTGCCAGCAGCGGATCTCAGGGGGTTAATGGCTACACCTTC.

V is TRBV6-1 and J is TRBJ1-1; D remains unclear. From germline, CDR1 is MNHNS and CDR2 SASEGT. Trimming removed 1 base at V and 1 base at J, with 10 bases between. The CDR3 spans 15 residues. The CDR3 coding sequence is TGTGCCAGCAGTGAAGGAGCAGGAGGGAACACTGAAGCTTTCTTT. It specifies CASSEGAGGNTEAFF.

The chain carries TRBV5-4 and TRBJ1-1, with a tentative D call TRBD1 (5 bases). With 4 bases removed from V and 5 bases from J, the gap between germline ends came to 15 bases. The germline V gene has CDR1 SGHNT and CDR2 YYREEE (reference sequence). The CDR3 spans 14 residues. The chain's CDR3 is CASSADSPVTEAFF. The DNA for the CDR3 is TGTGCCAGCAGCGCTGACAGCCCCGTAACTGAAGCTTTCTTT. Filled out from reference TRBV5-4 and TRBJ1-1, the complete variable domain reads ETGVTQSPTHLIKTRGQQVTLRCSSQSGHNTVSWYQQALGQGPQFIFQYYREEENGRGNFPPRFSGLQFPNYSSELNVNALELDDSALYLCASSADSPVTEAFFGQGTRLTVV.

The V gene is TRBV2, the J gene TRBJ1-1; 7 bases fit TRBD1. With 1 base clipped from V and 6 bases from J, the junction kept 11 bases outside the gene matches. Germline loops: CDR1 SNHLY, CDR2 FYNNEI. The CDR3 is made up of 16 amino acids. CDR3 nucleotides: TGTGCCAGCAGTGAAGTTAATGTACAGGGGACATCTGAAGCTTTCTTT. It encodes CASSEVNVQGTSEAFF.

The chain carries TRBV30 and TRBJ2-7, with 12 nucleotides matching TRBD2. CDR3 length equals 16 residues. Looked up from germline, CDR1 is GTSNPN and CDR2 is SVGIG (reference sequence). V gave up 5 bases and J gave up 0 bases; unmatched junction bases: 8. CDR3 loop: CAWERLAGVISYEQYF. In nucleotides, the CDR3 is TGTGCCTGGGAACGACTAGCGGGAGTAATCTCCTACGAGCAGTACTTC. The full variable domain, rest sourced from reference TRBV30 and TRBJ2-7, is SQTIHQWPATLVQPVGSPLSLECTVEGTSNPNLYWYRQAAGRGLQLLFYSVGIGQISSEVPQNLSASRPQDRQFILSSKKLLLSDSGFYLCAWERLAGVISYEQYFGPGTRLTVT.

The chain links TRBV19 to TRBJ2-7; the match to TRBD2 covers 10 bases. Losses at the gene ends were 3 bases for V and 3 bases for J; bases not matched to a gene: 5. CDR1 and CDR2 from the germline V gene are LNHDA and SQIVND (reference sequence). This CDR3 is built from 15 residues. This CDR3 is CASSMVLAGVYEQYF. As DNA, the CDR3 is TGTGCCAGTAGTATGGTTCTAGCGGGAGTCTACGAGCAGTACTTC.

The V call is TRBV5-6, the J call TRBJ1-3; TRBD1 might be the D (6 bases). The V gene lost 4 bases and the J gene lost 2 bases, with 13 bases spanning the gap. The CDR3 contains 15 residues. Germline lookup yields CDR1 SGHDT and CDR2 YYEEEE. The CDR3 loop is CASSPWGGAGNTIYF. Here the CDR3 DNA reads TGTGCCAGCAGCCCCTGGGGGGGCGCTGGAAACACCATATATTTT.

The V gene is TRBV7-2, the J gene TRBJ2-3; 7 nucleotides match TRBD2. This CDR3 comprises 17 residues. The trim removed 3 bases at V and 2 bases at J, leaving 11 bases unmatched. Germline values: CDR1 SGHTA, CDR2 FQGNSA. This chain's CDR3 is CASSFATTGGYTDTQYF. The CDR3 DNA reads as TGTGCCAGCAGCTTCGCAACCACGGGGGGATACACAGATACGCAGTATTTT.

The chain has TRBV5-1 and TRBJ2-1, with 9 bases matching TRBD1. V was pared by 4 bases and J by 9 bases, with 8 bases of the junction left unmatched. The germline V gene encodes CDR1 SGHRS and CDR2 YFSETQ. The CDR3 totals 14 residues. CDR3 nucleotide sequence: TGCGCCAGCAGCCAAGGGGACAGGGCGGCTGAGCAGTTCTTC. The encoded protein is CASSQGDRAAEQFF.

The rearrangement links TRBV6-4 to TRBJ2-1, with D maybe TRBD2 (6 bases). Germline V lookup: CDR1 MRHNA, CDR2 SNTAGT. V was trimmed by 3 bases and J by 0 bases, leaving 9 bases between them. This CDR3 region has 15 residues. The CDR3 nucleotides are TGTGCCAGCAGTGAAGTGGGGGGCTCCTACAATGAGCAGTTCTTC. Translation: CASSEVGGSYNEQFF.

The chain carries TRBV5-1 and TRBJ2-3; D gene uncertain. Between the trimmed V and J ends, which lost 6 bases and 2 bases, there was a span of 19 bases. The length of the CDR3 is 16 residues. From germline, CDR1 is SGHRS and CDR2 YFSETQ. The CDR3 bases are TGCGCCAGCATGCTCATGCCCAAACGCGCCACAGATACGCAGTATTTT. This sequence encodes CASMLMPKRATDTQYF.

This clone was found once. V and J are TRBV7-2 and TRBJ2-1; 7 nucleotides line up with TRBD2. Germline lookup yields CDR1 SGHTA and CDR2 FQGNSA. CDR3 length: 12 amino acids. Trimming removed 8 bases from V and 6 bases from J; junction bases left unmatched: 4. CDR3 protein: CASRLAANEQFF. The CDR3 bases are TGTGCCAGCCGGCTAGCGGCCAATGAGCAGTTCTTC.

A note on this clone: Other DNA sequences in the sample encode the same CDR3. The V call is TRBV5-1, the J call TRBJ1-1; unclear D gene. CDR1 and CDR2 (germline): SGHRS, YFSETQ. V shed 0 bases and J shed 4 bases, with 7 bases lying between them. This CDR3 has 13 residues. Here the CDR3 reads CASSLVRGTEAFF. CDR3 in DNA: TGCGCCAGCAGCTTGGTGCGGGGCACTGAAGCTTTCTTT.

The chain has TRBV25-1 and TRBJ2-7; 7 bases agree with TRBD1. The length of the CDR3 is 16 residues. Germline CDR1 MGHDK, CDR2 SYGVNS. The V gene end was trimmed by 5 bases and the J gene end by 3 bases; junction bases not matched to a gene: 13. CDR3 DNA: TGTGCCAGCAGTAAAAACTACAAGTCAGGGGGCTACGAGCAGTACTTC. Translation: CASSKNYKSGGYEQYF.

The CDR3 nucleotides read TGTGCCAGTAGTATGAACGGGGGCCAAGAGACCCAGTACTTC. It encodes CASSMNGGQETQYF. The chain combines TRBV19 with TRBJ2-5, with a weak D call TRBD2 (6 bases). There are 14 residues in the CDR3. Trimming removed 3 bases from V and 1 base from J, with 9 bases in between. In germline, CDR1 is LNHDA, CDR2 SQIVND (reference sequence).

CDR3 coding DNA: TGTGCCGGCCCGGGACAGGGGGGGGGTGGCTACACCTTC. Translated: CAGPGQGGGGYTF. The J gene is TRBJ1-2, the V gene TRBV30; 11 nucleotides match TRBD1. After removal of 8 bases from V and 7 bases from J, the junction contained 9 bases not matched to a gene. Germline V CDR1 and CDR2: GTSNPN, SVGIG (reference sequence). CDR3 length: 13 amino acids. Full variable domain (missing parts from reference TRBV30 and TRBJ1-2): SQTIHQWPATLVQPVGSPLSLECTVEGTSNPNLYWYRQAAGRGLQLLFYSVGIGQISSEVPQNLSASRPQDRQFILSSKKLLLSDSGFYLCAGPGQGGGGYTFGSGTRLTVV.

This sequence joins TRBV7-9 and TRBJ2-5; D uncertain. The length of the CDR3 is 14 residues. Germline V gene sequence: CDR1 SEHNR, CDR2 FQNEAQ (reference sequence). Trimming removed 0 bases at V and 5 bases at J, with 10 bases between. In nucleotides, the CDR3 is TGTGCCAGCAGCTTAGCTGTGCAGGCGGAGACCCAGTACTTC. Protein product: CASSLAVQAETQYF.

This chain links TRBV14 with TRBJ2-7; D not resolved. The CDR3 consists of 14 residues. V lost 2 bases and J 5 bases, leaving 13 bases between the germline ends. CDR1 is SGHDN and CDR2 is FVKESK in the germline V gene. CDR3 nucleotides: TGTGCCAGCAGCCAATTGGCGGTCTGGAACGAGCAGTACTTC. It translates to CASSQLAVWNEQYF.

This chain links TRBV9 with TRBJ2-7; perhaps TRBD2 as D (5 bases). The CDR3 is made up of 13 amino acids. Between the trimmed V and J ends, which lost 2 bases and 6 bases, there was a span of 12 bases. Germline V lookup: CDR1 SGDLS, CDR2 YYNGEE. Written as DNA, the CDR3 is TGTGCCAGCAGCGTCACCCTAGCCGGCGAGCAGTACTTC. Translated, it gives CASSVTLAGEQYF.

This clone was detected a few times. The chain couples TRBV7-2 to TRBJ2-5, with 8 bases matching TRBD2. The CDR3 consists of 15 residues. Germline CDR1 and CDR2: SGHTA and FQGNSA. The ends lost 7 bases at V and 1 base at J; junction bases unmatched: 8. Here the CDR3 DNA reads TGTGCCAGCACCCGAGGGAGCGGGAGCCAAGAGACCCAGTACTTC. It encodes CASTRGSGSQETQYF.

This clone was found a few times. The chain has TRBV7-9 and TRBJ2-7, with D possibly being TRBD2 (5 bases). Trimming took off 2 bases at V and 1 base at J, with 6 bases between the two ends. The CDR3 has 13 residues. The germline CDR1 and CDR2 sequences are SEHNR and FQNEAQ (reference sequence). The CDR3 sequence is CASSLSGSYEQYF. CDR3 nucleotide sequence: TGTGCCAGCAGCTTATCGGGATCCTACGAGCAGTACTTC.

The CDR3 region is CASSPSGTGGPTDTQYF. The DNA of the CDR3 is TGCGCCAGCAGCCCCTCCGGGACAGGGGGCCCGACAGATACGCAGTATTTT. The chain combines TRBV4-1 with TRBJ2-3; TRBD1 aligns across 12 bases. Germline CDR1 MGHRA, CDR2 YSYEKL. After removal of 4 bases from V and 3 bases from J, the junction contained 8 bases not matched to a gene. This CDR3 has 17 residues.

The CDR3 spells CASGTGFNYGYTF. CDR3 nucleotide sequence: TGTGCCAGCGGGACAGGGTTCAACTATGGCTACACCTTC. The chain combines TRBV27 with TRBJ1-2; 9 bases match TRBD1. The germline V gene encodes CDR1 MNHEY and CDR2 SMNVEV (reference sequence). This CDR3 region has 13 residues. The V and J ends lost 8 bases and 2 bases, in that order; junction bases with no gene match: 3.

This clone has just one count. The CDR3 reads CAITQGMGDEQFF. Written as DNA, the CDR3 is TGTGCCATCACCCAGGGGATGGGTGATGAGCAGTTCTTC. The rearrangement uses TRBV10-3 and TRBJ2-1, with D possibly TRBD1 on 6 matching bases. Germline V gene lookup returns CDR1 ENHRY and CDR2 SYGVKD. CDR3 size: 13 residues. The V and J ends lost 7 bases and 8 bases respectively, with 15 bases between them.

Worth noting for this clone: No conserved phenylalanine or tryptophan ends this CDR3, so it is likely a read error. The chain couples TRBV2 to TRBJ1-6, with D perhaps TRBD1 (5 bases). CDR3 length: 14 residues. Germline CDR1 and CDR2: SNHLY and FYNNEI. V lost 3 bases and J 9 bases, leaving 12 bases between the germline ends. In DNA, the CDR3 is TGTGCCAGCAGTGATGTCAGGGCCAGTTCACCCCTCCACCTT. Its protein is CASSDVRASSPLHL.